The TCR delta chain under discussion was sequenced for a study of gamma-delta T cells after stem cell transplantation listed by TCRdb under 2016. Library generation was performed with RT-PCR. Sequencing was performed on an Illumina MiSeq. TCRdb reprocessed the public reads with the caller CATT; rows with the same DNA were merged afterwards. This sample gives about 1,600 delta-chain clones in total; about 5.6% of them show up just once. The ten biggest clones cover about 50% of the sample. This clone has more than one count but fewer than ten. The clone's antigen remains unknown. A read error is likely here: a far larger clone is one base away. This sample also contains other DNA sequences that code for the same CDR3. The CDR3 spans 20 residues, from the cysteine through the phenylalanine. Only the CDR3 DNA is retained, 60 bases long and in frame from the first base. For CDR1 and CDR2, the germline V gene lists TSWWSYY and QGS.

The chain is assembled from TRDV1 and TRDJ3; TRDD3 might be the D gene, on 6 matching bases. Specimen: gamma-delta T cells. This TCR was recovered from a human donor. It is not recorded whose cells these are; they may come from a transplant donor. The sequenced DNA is TGTGCTCTTGGGGAACTGCGGGGGGACCTCAGCTCCTGGGACACCCGGCAGATGTTTTTC. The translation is CALGELRGDLSSWDTRQMFF.